The next 30 T cell receptor beta chains were all read from a single sample in a study of T cell responses to AZD1222 COVID-19 vaccine (dated by TCRdb to 2020 to 2022). Library method: the immunoSEQ multiplex PCR assay. Entries here come from immuneACCESS through TCRdb and include only in-frame sequences with V and J called. Some clones fail to appear in such tables; in the studies checked, an unresolved V gene covers under half of the shortfall, and the cause of the remainder is unknown. Present in this sample are over 85,000 clones, around 90% of which were seen just once. The ten largest make up roughly 9% of the sample. This specimen's time point label, interpreted: baseline before first vaccination. The sample in question was peripheral blood, obtained on day 0 of AZD1222 vaccination. These TCRs come from an adult in good health.

V and J are TRBV3-1 (or the pseudogene TRBV3-2) and TRBJ1-2, with 10 bases fitting TRBD1. The length of the CDR3 is 13 residues. The germline CDR1 and CDR2 sequences are LGHDT and YNNKEL (reference sequence). J lost 6 bases, V lost 4 bases, and 2 bases had no gene match. The CDR3 sequence is CASSRGQGDGYTF. As DNA, the CDR3 is TGTGCCAGCAGCCGAGGACAGGGGGATGGCTACACCTTC.

V gene TRBV5-1 combines with J gene TRBJ2-1; D uncertain. The V gene lost 0 bases and the J gene lost 2 bases, with 6 bases spanning the gap. CDR1 and CDR2 (germline): SGHRS, YFSETQ. There are 14 residues in the CDR3. CDR3 region: CASSLEIAYNEQFF. The CDR3 DNA reads as TGCGCCAGCAGCTTGGAGATAGCCTACAATGAGCAGTTCTTC.

The chain is built from TRBV7-8 and TRBJ2-1; 11 nucleotides match TRBD1. This CDR3 comprises 15 residues. V lost 3 bases to trimming and J lost 7 bases; unmatched junction nucleotides: 5. Germline-derived CDR1 and CDR2 are SGHVS and FQNEAQ. CDR3 sequence (DNA): TGTGCCAGCAGCTTCACGGGACAGGGGGGAAATGAGCAGTTCTTC. Its translation: CASSFTGQGGNEQFF.

This chain links TRBV13 with TRBJ1-6; D is possibly TRBD1 (5 bases). Trimming removed 5 bases from V and 6 bases from J, with 11 bases in between. The germline CDR1 and CDR2 sequences are PRHDT and FYEKMQ (reference sequence). CDR3 length equals 14 residues. The CDR3 loop is CASSQGQGNSPLHF. CDR3 DNA sequence: TGTGCCAGCAGCCAAGGACAAGGTAATTCACCCCTCCACTTT.

The rearrangement joins TRBV19 to TRBJ1-5; D perhaps matches TRBD1 (6 bases). This CDR3 region has 13 residues. The V and J ends lost 4 bases and 7 bases respectively, with 11 bases between them. The germline gives CDR1 LNHDA, CDR2 SQIVND (reference sequence). CDR3 DNA sequence: TGTGCCAGTAGTAGAGGGGGGGGACAGCCCCAGCATTTT. It specifies CASSRGGGQPQHF.

This sequence joins TRBV7-9 and TRBJ1-2, with D perhaps TRBD1 (6 bases). This CDR3 has 15 amino acids. V was shortened by 5 bases and J by 4 bases, with 17 bases between the two germline ends. Germline V gene data show CDR1 as SEHNR and CDR2 as FQNEAQ (reference sequence). This CDR3 is CASSPIGGSGYGYTF. CDR3 nucleotides: TGTGCCAGCAGCCCCATAGGGGGGTCTGGCTATGGCTACACCTTC.

The V call is TRBV27, the J call TRBJ2-5, with TRBD1 identical over 7 bases. The length of the CDR3 is 18 residues. V gave up 7 bases and J gave up 5 bases; unmatched junction bases: 22. Per germline, CDR1 MNHEY and CDR2 SMNVEV (reference sequence). DNA of the CDR3: TGTGCCAGCAACCCGAGTCCCGGGACAGCGCCAATTTGGGAGACCCAGTACTTC. This translates into CASNPSPGTAPIWETQYF.

The chain couples TRBV11-2 to TRBJ2-3, with 13 bases aligning to TRBD2. The CDR3 is 17 amino acids. The germline V gene encodes CDR1 SGHAT and CDR2 FQNNGV. V trimming: 4 bases; J trimming: 2 bases; junction bases outside the gene matches: 6. The CDR3 sequence is CASSSGLAGDYTDTQYF. The CDR3 nucleotides read TGTGCCAGCAGCTCCGGACTAGCGGGGGATTACACAGATACGCAGTATTTT.

This chain connects TRBV20-1 to TRBJ1-2; D call uncertain. V shed 5 bases and J shed 8 bases, with 12 bases lying between them. The CDR3 has 11 amino acids. Germline-derived CDR1 and CDR2 are DFQATT and SNEGSKA (reference sequence). CDR3 in amino acids: CSAPRSQGYTF. The CDR3 bases are TGCAGTGCTCCTCGGTCACAGGGCTACACCTTC.

The J gene is TRBJ1-2, the V gene TRBV27; TRBD1 is a possible D gene (6 bases). The CDR3 consists of 15 residues. Trimming pared 2 bases from V and 4 bases from J, leaving 14 bases between. Germline assignment: CDR1 MNHEY and CDR2 SMNVEV (reference sequence). The CDR3 reads CASSLGARGGYGYTF. The CDR3 DNA sequence: TGTGCCAGCAGTTTAGGGGCACGAGGGGGCTATGGCTACACCTTC.

This clone was counted a single time. The V gene is TRBV7-8, the J gene TRBJ1-3; possibly TRBD1 for D (6 bases). The V end was cut by 4 bases, the J end by 1 base, with 14 bases between. Germline V CDR1 and CDR2: SGHVS, FQNEAQ. The CDR3 consists of 16 residues. The CDR3 reads CASSWEQGNSGNTIYF. Here the CDR3 DNA reads TGTGCCAGCAGCTGGGAACAGGGTAATTCTGGAAACACCATATATTTT.

This clone was counted once. This chain uses TRBV12-5 with TRBJ1-6; no definite D call. V gave up 5 bases and J gave up 0 bases, with 8 bases separating them. The CDR3 has 15 residues. Per the germline V gene, CDR1 is LGHNT and CDR2 is FRNRAP. The CDR3: CASGPRGSYNSPLHF. DNA of the CDR3: TGTGCTAGTGGTCCACGGGGCTCCTATAATTCACCCCTCCACTTT.

V usage is TRBV5-1 and J usage is TRBJ1-1; D unclear. CDR1 and CDR2 (germline): SGHRS, YFSETQ. CDR3 length: 12 amino acids. The germline V and J ends were trimmed by 5 bases and 3 bases, with 8 bases remaining between them. CDR3 DNA: TGCGCCAGCAGAACGGGAGACACTGAAGCTTTCTTT. Amino acid sequence: CASRTGDTEAFF.

About this clone: One junction end does not reproduce the germline sequence, and a read error may be involved. The DNA for the CDR3 is TGTGCTAGCAGCTTAGGTGGGGGACAGGTACCCAGCAATCAGCCCCAGCATTTT. Translating it yields CASSLGGGQVPSNQPQHF. V is TRBV7-7 and J is TRBJ1-5; 8 nucleotides match TRBD1. The CDR3 has 18 amino acids. CDR1 and CDR2 (germline): SSHAT, FNYEAQ (reference sequence).

V gene TRBV27 combines with J gene TRBJ1-2; 8 bases map to TRBD1. The CDR3 has 14 residues. V shed 4 bases, J shed 7 bases, and the junction held 8 bases outside the gene matches. The V gene's germline CDR1 is MNHEY and CDR2 SMNVEV (reference sequence). The CDR3 is CASSSIDRGGGYTF. CDR3 nucleotide sequence: TGTGCCAGCAGTTCGATTGACAGGGGAGGTGGCTACACCTTC.

The V and J genes are TRBV7-4 and TRBJ1-2, with D perhaps matching TRBD1 (5 bases). The germline CDR1 and CDR2 sequences are SGHVT and SQSDAQ. Deletions cut 1 base from V and 4 bases from J, with 16 bases between. CDR3 length: 16 residues. The DNA for the CDR3 is TGTGCCAGCAGCTTAGACCGGGTAGGGGCCCTCTATGGCTACACCTTC. Residues: CASSLDRVGALYGYTF.

The chain uses TRBV18 and TRBJ1-6; 8 bases match TRBD1. CDR1 and CDR2 from the germline V gene are KGHSH and LQKENI. V lost 3 bases, J lost 7 bases, and 5 bases stayed unmatched. The length of the CDR3 is 15 residues. CDR3 nucleotides: TGTGCCAGCTCACCTTCGGACAGGGCAAATTCACCCCTCCACTTT. Its protein product is CASSPSDRANSPLHF.

The J gene is TRBJ1-5, the V gene TRBV5-1, with unresolved D. V shed 0 bases and J shed 6 bases, with 10 bases lying between them. The CDR3 runs 14 residues. Germline V gene sequence: CDR1 SGHRS, CDR2 YFSETQ. CDR3 loop: CASSLGDQSQPQHF. Written as DNA, the CDR3 is TGCGCCAGCAGCTTGGGAGATCAAAGTCAGCCCCAGCATTTT.

This clone has at least ten counts. This CDR3 is also generated by other DNA sequences in the sample. V and J are TRBV7-2 and TRBJ2-3; the D is unclear. V was clipped by 2 bases and J by 3 bases, with 3 bases between them. Germline V gene data show CDR1 as SGHTA and CDR2 as FQGNSA. The CDR3 contains 12 residues. This chain's CDR3 is CASSLSTDTQYF. As DNA, the CDR3 is TGTGCCAGCAGCTTAAGTACAGATACGCAGTATTTT. Using reference TRBV7-2 and TRBJ2-3 for the parts outside the CDR3, the full variable domain is GAGVSQSPSNKVTEKGKDVELRCDPISGHTALYWYRQSLGQGLEFLIYFQGNSAPDKSGLPSDRFSAERTGGSVSTLTIQRTQQEDSAVYLCASSLSTDTQYFGPGTRLTVL.

The chain has TRBV7-9 and TRBJ1-4; D call uncertain. V was pared by 5 bases and J by 3 bases, with 13 bases between. Germline loops: CDR1 SEHNR, CDR2 FQNEAQ (reference sequence). This CDR3 contains 15 residues. This CDR3 reads CASSVYREANEKLFF. For the CDR3, the DNA is TGTGCCAGCAGCGTATACAGAGAGGCTAATGAAAAACTGTTTTTT. Drawing the rest from reference TRBV7-9 and TRBJ1-4, the complete variable domain is DTGVSQNPRHKITKRGQNVTFRCDPISEHNRLYWYRQTLGQGPEFLTYFQNEAQLEKSRLLSDRFSAERPKGSFSTLEIQRTEQGDSAMYLCASSVYREANEKLFFGSGTQLSVL.

This clone was detected only once. The rearrangement joins TRBV6-2 or TRBV6-3 to TRBJ1-3; 7 bases align to TRBD1. CDR3 length: 19 amino acids. The germline gives CDR1 MNHEY, CDR2 SVGEGT. Germline trimming cut 5 bases from V and 7 bases from J; bases unmatched to any gene: 23. Here the CDR3 reads CASSPETGRNQRWGNTIYF. The CDR3 coding sequence is TGTGCCAGCAGTCCCGAGACAGGGCGGAACCAACGCTGGGGGAACACCATATATTTT.

This clone appeared many times. Other DNA sequences in this sample translate to the same CDR3. This chain uses TRBV6-2 or TRBV6-3 with TRBJ2-7; 8 bases match TRBD1. The CDR3 length is 12 residues. V trimming: 5 bases; J trimming: 3 bases; junction bases outside the gene matches: 0. CDR1 and CDR2 (germline): MNHEY, SVGEGT. The CDR3 DNA is TGTGCCAGCAGTGGACAGGGCTACGAGCAGTACTTC. It specifies CASSGQGYEQYF.

This rearrangement joins TRBV5-8 to TRBJ2-3; possible D gene TRBD2, 6 bases. Germline CDR1 is SGHTS and CDR2 is YDEGEE. This CDR3 has 17 residues. V was shortened by 0 bases and J by 1 base, with 15 bases between the two germline ends. DNA for the CDR3: TGTGCCAGCAGCTTGGGATTGGAGGGCATCGGCACAGATACGCAGTATTTT. Protein sequence: CASSLGLEGIGTDTQYF.

The CDR3 DNA reads TGCGCCAGCACGGGGGGGCCAAGCACAGATACGCAGTATTTT. Translating it yields CASTGGPSTDTQYF. V is TRBV5-1 and J is TRBJ2-3; the match to TRBD2 covers 8 bases. The CDR3 is made up of 14 amino acids. CDR1 is SGHRS and CDR2 is YFSETQ in the germline V gene. The ends lost 6 bases at V and 0 bases at J; junction bases unmatched: 3.

The genes are TRBV5-6 and TRBJ1-5; D gene ambiguous. The CDR3 totals 14 residues. V dropped 2 bases and J dropped 0 bases, with 6 bases sitting between them. In germline, CDR1 is SGHDT, CDR2 YYEEEE. The CDR3 spells CASSFFYSNQPQHF. The CDR3 bases are TGTGCCAGCAGCTTCTTTTATAGCAATCAGCCCCAGCATTTT.

For this clone: The junction departs from germline at one end; a sequencing error may be responsible. This chain links TRBV7-7 with TRBJ2-3; a possible D gene is TRBD2 (6 bases). The CDR3 is 15 residues long. CDR1 is SSHAT and CDR2 is FNYEAQ in the germline V gene (reference sequence). The DNA of the CDR3 is TGTGCTAGCAGCTTAGTGGGGGGTTTCGCAGATACGCAGTATTTT. Residues: CASSLVGGFADTQYF.

The CDR3, as DNA: TGCAGCGTTGTTTCAGGGGGGCCAGACGAGCAGTACTTC. Protein sequence: CSVVSGGPDEQYF. The chain joins TRBV29-1 to TRBJ2-7; D possibly corresponds to TRBD1 (7 bases). CDR3 size: 13 residues. V lost 4 bases to trimming and J lost 5 bases, with 15 bases between them. Germline V CDR1 and CDR2: SQVTM, ANQGSEA.

This chain links TRBV11-2 with TRBJ2-2; D may be TRBD2 (6 bases). The V gene's germline CDR1 is SGHAT and CDR2 FQNNGV. The CDR3 runs to 16 residues. V lost 2 bases and J lost 5, with 15 bases in between. The CDR3 reads CASSLTISGRTGELFF. In DNA, the CDR3 is TGTGCCAGCAGCTTAACAATAAGTGGGAGGACCGGGGAGCTGTTTTTT.

J is TRBJ1-4 and V is TRBV18, with TRBD1 as a possible D gene (6 bases). The V gene lost 4 bases and the J gene lost 3 bases, with 15 bases spanning the gap. Germline V CDR1 and CDR2: KGHSH, LQKENI. This CDR3 is 16 amino acids long. CDR3 in amino acids: CASSRIQGVANEKLFF. The CDR3 DNA reads as TGTGCCAGCTCACGGATACAGGGAGTTGCTAATGAAAAACTGTTTTTT.

In regard to this clone: Germline and junction disagree at one end, which may indicate a read error. The same CDR3 also results from other DNA sequences found in this sample. This chain joins TRBV6-5 and TRBJ1-1; D remains ambiguous. There are 12 residues in the CDR3. Per the germline V gene, CDR1 is MNHEY and CDR2 is SVGAGI. CDR3 region: CASHNGNTEAFF. The CDR3 DNA is TGCGCCAGCCATAACGGTAACACTGAAGCTTTCTTT.